This note documents a single TCR beta chain sequence. Its antigen is unknown. Trimming took 3 bases from V and 0 from J, leaving 21 bases between them. This CDR3 spans 19 amino acids. Germline V gives CDR1 KGHSH, CDR2 LQKENI. The data derive from a study of graft-versus-host responses after intestinal transplantation. Study summary: Multivisceral, liver-intestinal, or isolated intestinal grafts were transplanted into recipients. Among the recipients, all got anti-thymocyte globulin induction and then tacrolimus and steroids for approximately 3 years. Findings and caveats of the study: Recipient-marrow GvH clones were detected, some having first appeared in ileum or blood. With peak circulating GvH clone levels came an association with early post-transplant HvG declines.

Produced via immunoSEQ multiplex PCR; TCRdb's table is partial and in-frame only. The profile shows approximately 90,000 clones, approximately 90% of them singletons. Sequencing was performed on unstimulated CD8+ T cells sorted from spleen or lymph node cells, taken before transplant. The chain has TRBV18 and TRBJ2-1; either TRBD1 or TRBD2 may fit D (5 bases each). The TCR was taken from a human donor who was the organ donor for an intestinal transplant. CDR3 amino acids: CASSPTPGPWGSSYNEQFF. The CDR3 DNA is TGTGCCAGCTCACCCACACCGGGGCCCTGGGGGAGCTCCTACAATGAGCAGTTCTTC.